This TCR beta chain was observed in a study of response to subunit inactivated influenza vaccine. This clonotype was counted only a few times. Its target is unknown. TCRdb re-called the RT-PCR reads with MiXCR, one entry per CDR3 protein. The table records hundreds of thousands of distinct CDR3 sequences, around 14% of them present only once. CDR1 is MNHNS, CDR2 SASEGT, per germline. The CDR3 runs 15 residues. Trimming removed 5 bases from V and 4 bases from J; junction bases left unmatched: 8. Points from the study as a whole: The study's authors posited that every seasonal influenza vaccination enlists few new T cells.

The rearrangement links TRBV6-1 to TRBJ1-1, with TRBD1 matching 9 bases. The sequence was collected from a man over 45 who received an inactivated influenza vaccine. The starting material was PBMCs from blood, obtained roughly 12 days after vaccination. The CDR3 protein is CASSTTGGAGTEAFF. The CDR3 DNA reads TGTGCCAGCAGTACAACAGGGGGCGCGGGCACTGAAGCTTTCTTT.